This TCR beta chain was documented in a study of T cell responses to AZD1222 COVID-19 vaccine. The study's findings and limits: Donors skewed white British and female; clonal diversity was possibly underestimated. The CD4 TCRs associated with vaccination extended across spike and predominated at 160-218 and 743-854. Baseline seropositivity occurred in only a handful of AZD1222 recipients. Close to half of spike-specific TCRs reportedly recognize unmutated variant regions.

Generated by immunoSEQ multiplex PCR, the TCRdb table keeps only in-frame clones and is missing some. The table includes approximately 160,000 clones, more than 85% detected once. Germline V CDR1 and CDR2: WNHNN, SYGVQD (reference sequence). CDR3 length: 17 residues. Unmatched junction bases numbered 7, after V lost 4 bases and J lost 5 bases. A note on this clone: Its antigen is as yet unknown.

The chain is built from TRBV10-1 and TRBJ2-5; TRBD2 matches at 16 bases. The clonotype originates from an adult in good health. The sequences come from peripheral blood, collected on day 0 of AZD1222 vaccination. The CDR3 loop is CASSAPGLAGGPETQYF. As DNA, the CDR3 is TGCGCCAGCAGTGCACCGGGACTAGCGGGGGGGCCGGAGACCCAGTACTTC.